These 16 T cell receptor beta chains were all obtained from the same sample, sequenced in a study of somatic mutations in cytotoxic T cells in rheumatoid arthritis. Sequencing was performed with immunoSEQ multiplex PCR; in TCRdb, only in-frame clones are kept and a portion is missing. Of some 10,000 clones listed, about 81% are singletons. Material for sequencing was CD8+ T cells sorted from blood. These receptors came from a woman aged 45-65 years in good health.

On this clone itself: The same CDR3 is also encoded by other DNA sequences in this sample. The chain uses TRBV27 and TRBJ2-7; tentatively, D is TRBD1 (6 bases). The CDR3 runs 15 residues. Germline V CDR1 and CDR2: MNHEY, SMNVEV (reference sequence). Trimming took 3 bases from V and 2 from J, leaving 14 bases between them. CDR3 residues: CASSFGGHPTYEQYF. The CDR3 DNA reads TGTGCCAGCAGTTTTGGGGGACATCCAACCTACGAGCAGTACTTC.

The V and J genes are TRBV4-2 and TRBJ1-4; D is ambiguous. V was shortened by 2 bases and J by 8 bases, with 6 bases between the two germline ends. Per the germline V gene, CDR1 is LGHNA and CDR2 is YNFKEQ. This CDR3 contains 12 residues. In DNA form, the CDR3 reads TGTGCCAGCAGCCAAATGTCGGAAAAACTGTTTTTT. This translates into CASSQMSEKLFF.

The V gene is TRBV10-2, the J gene TRBJ2-5, with D possibly TRBD2 on 6 matching bases. V lost 2 bases and J 6 bases, leaving 13 bases between the germline ends. The CDR3 length is 14 residues. Germline CDR1 WSHSY, CDR2 SAAADI. The CDR3 loop reads CASSEADGGKTQYF. The CDR3 nucleotides read TGCGCCAGCAGTGAGGCTGACGGGGGAAAGACCCAGTACTTC.

The CDR3 DNA sequence: TGTGCCAGCAGTTTATGGACAGGGAATGGCTACACCTTC. This sequence encodes CASSLWTGNGYTF. V usage is TRBV27 and J usage is TRBJ1-2, with 8 positions matching TRBD1. Trimming took 1 base from V and 6 from J; bases not matched to a gene: 1. Germline lookup yields CDR1 MNHEY and CDR2 SMNVEV (reference sequence). This CDR3 comprises 13 residues.

This clone counts as large (0.1 to 1%). The chain recombines TRBV4-3 with TRBJ2-7, with D possibly matching TRBD2 (5 bases). The V gene lost 1 base and the J gene lost 2 bases, with 12 bases spanning the gap. In germline, CDR1 is LGHNA, CDR2 YSLEER. CDR3 length equals 15 residues. CDR3 residues: CASSQGVRAAYEQYF. Written as DNA, the CDR3 is TGCGCCAGCAGCCAAGGGGTTCGAGCGGCCTACGAGCAGTACTTC.

This clone is termed medium-sized (0.01 to 0.1%). V is TRBV6-1 and J is TRBJ2-3; 10 bases agree with TRBD2. Germline V lookup: CDR1 MNHNS, CDR2 SASEGT. The ends lost 8 bases at V and 4 bases at J; junction bases unmatched: 6. This CDR3 region has 14 residues. CDR3 nucleotides: TGTGCCAGCCAAACTAGCGGGGAGGCAGATACGCAGTATTTT. It codes for CASQTSGEADTQYF.

This clone was detected only once. This chain uses TRBV14 with TRBJ2-1; TRBD2 agrees at 13 bases. Germline trimming cut 4 bases from V and 8 bases from J; bases unmatched to any gene: 5. There are 15 residues in the CDR3. Germline CDR1 reads SGHDN; CDR2 reads FVKESK. The CDR3 DNA follows: TGTGCCAGCAGCCTACTAGCGGGAGGGGGGTATGAGCAGTTCTTC. This codes for CASSLLAGGGYEQFF.

The chain is built from TRBV14 and TRBJ2-1; 11 bases are shared with TRBD2. This CDR3 comprises 19 residues. V was pared by 0 bases and J by 1 base, with 8 bases of the junction left unmatched. Germline V gene data show CDR1 as SGHDN and CDR2 as FVKESK. CDR3 bases: TGTGCCAGCAGCCAAGATCTTCGGACTAGCGGGTTTTCCTACAATGAGCAGTTCTTC. Amino acids: CASSQDLRTSGFSYNEQFF.

The genes are TRBV11-2 and TRBJ2-7; D uncertain. With 2 bases removed from V and 7 bases from J, the gap between germline ends came to 9 bases. This CDR3 contains 12 residues. CDR1 is SGHAT, CDR2 FQNNGV, per germline. The CDR3 nucleotides read TGTGCCAGCAGCTTACGTGCCGGGGAGCAGTACTTC. Its protein product is CASSLRAGEQYF.

The chain combines TRBV5-1 with TRBJ1-1, with 7 bases matching TRBD1. The ends lost 7 bases at V and 1 base at J; junction bases unmatched: 7. This CDR3 region has 14 residues. The germline V gene has CDR1 SGHRS and CDR2 YFSETQ. CDR3 sequence: CASRDSWENTEAFF. The CDR3 bases are TGCGCCAGCCGGGACAGCTGGGAGAACACTGAAGCTTTCTTT. Filled out from reference TRBV5-1 and TRBJ1-1, the complete variable domain reads KAGVTQTPRYLIKTRGQQVTLSCSPISGHRSVSWYQQTPGQGLQFLFEYFSETQRNKGNFPGRFSGRQFSNSRSEMNVSTLELGDSALYLCASRDSWENTEAFFGQGTRLTVV.

This rearrangement joins TRBV4-3 to TRBJ2-1; D unclear. Germline assignment: CDR1 LGHNA and CDR2 YSLEER. CDR3 length: 14 amino acids. V was trimmed by 5 bases and J by 12 bases, leaving 20 bases between them. The CDR3 bases are TGCGCCAGCAGCTTCAACCAAGCAACCTCCGGGCAGTTCTTC. Translation gives CASSFNQATSGQFF.

The chain uses TRBV7-2 and TRBJ1-1; no definite D call. The CDR3 extends over 13 amino acids. Trimming took 6 bases from V and 1 from J, leaving 9 bases between them. The V gene's germline CDR1 is SGHTA and CDR2 FQGNSA. The CDR3 sequence: CASRETGNTEAFF. CDR3 in DNA: TGTGCCAGCAGGGAAACGGGGAACACTGAAGCTTTCTTT.

The gene calls are TRBV28 and TRBJ2-7; tentatively, D is TRBD1 (5 bases). Germline V gene lookup returns CDR1 MDHEN and CDR2 SYDVKM. CDR3 size: 15 residues. V lost 6 bases, J lost 1 base, and 16 bases lay in between. In DNA, the CDR3 is TGTGCCAGCAGCTCTACCACAGGTCCTTCCTACGAGCAGTACTTC. Its protein product is CASSSTTGPSYEQYF.

This clone has just a few counts. The rearrangement uses TRBV6-1 and TRBJ2-2; TRBD2 is a possible D gene (6 bases). CDR3 length equals 15 residues. CDR1 MNHNS and CDR2 SASEGT come from the germline V gene. Deletions cut 1 base from V and 1 base from J, with 7 bases between. Here the CDR3 reads CASSEEAGNTGELFF. The DNA for the CDR3 is TGTGCCAGCAGTGAAGAAGCGGGGAACACCGGGGAGCTGTTTTTT.

The gene calls are TRBV19 and TRBJ2-5; 9 nucleotides agree with TRBD2. The CDR3 has 16 residues. The trim removed 3 bases at V and 2 bases at J, leaving 7 bases unmatched. Per the germline V gene, CDR1 is LNHDA and CDR2 is SQIVND (reference sequence). The CDR3: CASSIAGGGGQETQYF. CDR3 nucleotides: TGTGCCAGTAGTATCGCTGGCGGGGGGGGACAAGAGACCCAGTACTTC.

The J gene is TRBJ2-2, the V gene TRBV7-2; 12 bases agree with TRBD1. Germline V gives CDR1 SGHTA, CDR2 FQGNSA. The CDR3 runs to 19 residues. With V trimmed by 4 bases and J by 5 bases, 14 bases remained unmatched. The CDR3 DNA reads TGTGCCAGCAGCTCGGACAGGGACAGGGGGCTGTCGCGGACCGGGGAGCTGTTTTTT. Its protein product is CASSSDRDRGLSRTGELFF.